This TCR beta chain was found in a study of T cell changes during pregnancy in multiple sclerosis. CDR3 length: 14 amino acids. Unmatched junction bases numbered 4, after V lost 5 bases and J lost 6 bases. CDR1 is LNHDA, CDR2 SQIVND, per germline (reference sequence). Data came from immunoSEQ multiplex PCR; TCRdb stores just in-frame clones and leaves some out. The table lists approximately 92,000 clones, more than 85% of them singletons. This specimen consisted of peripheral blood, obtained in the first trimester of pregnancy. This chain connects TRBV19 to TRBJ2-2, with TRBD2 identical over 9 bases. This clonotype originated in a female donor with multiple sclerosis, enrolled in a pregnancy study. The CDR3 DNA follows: TGTGCCAGTAGTGTAGCGGGAGCCGCCGGGGAGCTGTTTTTT. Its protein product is CASSVAGAAGELFF. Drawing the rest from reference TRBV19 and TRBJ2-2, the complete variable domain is DGGITQSPKYLFRKEGQNVTLSCEQNLNHDAMYWYRQDPGQGLRLIYYSQIVNDFQKGDIAEGYSVSREKKESFPLTVTSAQKNPTAFYLCASSVAGAAGELFFGEGSRLTVL.